Each of the 32 T cell receptor beta chains below was sequenced from the same sample in a study of blood T cell repertoires in COVID-19. The assay was immunoSEQ multiplex PCR, and TCRdb's table has in-frame clones only and misses some. The data hold about 74,000 clones, with roughly three quarters observed a single time. The sequenced material came from peripheral blood. The receptors come from a man between 70 and 80 years old with active or convalescent COVID-19.

The gene calls are TRBV18 and TRBJ2-2; D call uncertain. Trimming removed 0 bases at V and 3 bases at J, with 11 bases between. In germline, CDR1 is KGHSH, CDR2 LQKENI. The CDR3 extends over 16 amino acids. CDR3 bases: TGTGCCAGCTCACCACCGAACGGGTTGGACACCGGGGAGCTGTTTTTT. Encoded protein: CASSPPNGLDTGELFF.

The chain employs TRBV5-1 and TRBJ2-2; 9 bases fit TRBD2. With V trimmed by 2 bases and J by 0 bases, 5 bases remained unmatched. From germline, CDR1 is SGHRS and CDR2 YFSETQ. The CDR3 loop spans 17 amino acids. The CDR3 loop is CASSLSLAGTNTGELFF. The CDR3, as DNA: TGCGCCAGCAGCTTATCGCTAGCGGGGACGAACACCGGGGAGCTGTTTTTT.

This clone has only one observation. The genes are TRBV2 and TRBJ1-6; D uncertain. CDR1 is SNHLY and CDR2 is FYNNEI in the germline V gene. Trimming removed 8 bases from V and 8 bases from J, with 7 bases in between. This CDR3 has 11 residues. The CDR3: CASGRDSPLHF. Written as DNA, the CDR3 is TGTGCCAGCGGTCGGGATTCACCCCTCCACTTT. Together with reference TRBV2 and TRBJ1-6, the CDR3 gives the full variable domain: EPEVTQTPSHQVTQMGQEVILRCVPISNHLYFYWYRQILGQKVEFLVSFYNNEISEKSEIFDDQFSVERPDGSNFTLKIRSTKLEDSAMYFCASGRDSPLHFGNGTRLTVT.

This sequence joins TRBV3-1 (or the pseudogene TRBV3-2) and TRBJ2-5, with D possibly being TRBD1 (6 bases). The germline V gene encodes CDR1 LGHDT and CDR2 YNNKEL (reference sequence). The CDR3 is 16 residues long. Between the trimmed V and J ends, which lost 1 base and 1 base, there was a span of 13 bases. The CDR3 is CASSQGVQGPQETQYF. In DNA form, the CDR3 reads TGTGCCAGCAGCCAAGGGGTACAGGGTCCCCAAGAGACCCAGTACTTC.

This clone occurred once. The chain joins TRBV11-3 to TRBJ2-3, with 14 bases that match TRBD2. Trimming at V came to 5 bases and at J to 4 bases, leaving 5 bases not matched to a gene. The CDR3 is 16 amino acids. Germline V CDR1 and CDR2: SGHNT, YENEEA. The CDR3 sequence is CASSVGLAGVSDTQYF. Here the CDR3 DNA reads TGTGCCAGCAGCGTGGGACTAGCGGGAGTATCAGATACGCAGTATTTT.

V is TRBV11-2 and J is TRBJ1-1; the match to TRBD1 covers 7 bases. CDR1 is SGHAT and CDR2 is FQNNGV in the germline V gene. CDR3 size: 14 residues. V was clipped by 5 bases and J by 3 bases; unmatched bases: 6. CDR3 protein: CASSLVQGDTEAFF. In nucleotides, the CDR3 is TGTGCCAGCAGCCTGGTGCAGGGGGACACTGAAGCTTTCTTT. Complete variable domain (other parts from reference TRBV11-2 and TRBJ1-1): EAGVAQSPRYKIIEKRQSVAFWCNPISGHATLYWYQQILGQGPKLLIQFQNNGVVDDSQLPKDRFSAERLKGVDSTLKIQPAKLEDSAVYLCASSLVQGDTEAFFGQGTRLTVV.

V gene TRBV2 combines with J gene TRBJ2-5, with 10 bases identical to TRBD1. Losses at the gene ends were 6 bases for V and 5 bases for J; bases not matched to a gene: 9. The CDR3 is made up of 15 amino acids. The germline CDR1 and CDR2 sequences are SNHLY and FYNNEI. CDR3 amino acids: CASSARQGAGETQYF. The CDR3 coding sequence is TGTGCCAGCAGCGCACGACAGGGGGCCGGGGAGACCCAGTACTTC.

This clone came up a few times. V gene TRBV5-1 combines with J gene TRBJ2-7, with 8 bases aligning to TRBD2. V trimming: 4 bases; J trimming: 5 bases; junction bases outside the gene matches: 11. Germline assignment: CDR1 SGHRS and CDR2 YFSETQ. The CDR3 covers 15 residues. The CDR3: CASSAGLGGEDEQYF. DNA of the CDR3: TGCGCCAGCAGCGCGGGACTAGGGGGGGAGGACGAGCAGTACTTC.

This chain links TRBV4-2 with TRBJ2-5; D is perhaps TRBD2 (6 bases). V lost 1 base, J lost 5 bases, and 14 bases lay in between. Looked up from germline, CDR1 is LGHNA and CDR2 is YNFKEQ. The CDR3 consists of 15 residues. The CDR3 loop is CASSQGRSGEETQYF. In DNA form, the CDR3 reads TGTGCCAGCAGCCAAGGGAGATCGGGGGAGGAGACCCAGTACTTC.

This rearrangement joins TRBV24-1 to TRBJ2-2; 7 nucleotides match TRBD1. V dropped 6 bases and J dropped 6; count of bases not matched to a gene: 3. This CDR3 has 13 amino acids. Per germline, CDR1 KGHDR and CDR2 SFDVKD. The CDR3 nucleotides are TGTGCCACCAGTAAGGGGGCCGCCGGGGAGCTGTTTTTT. It codes for CATSKGAAGELFF.

The V call is TRBV3-1 (or the pseudogene TRBV3-2), the J call TRBJ2-2; the D gene is possibly TRBD2 (5 bases). CDR1 is LGHDT and CDR2 is YNNKEL in the germline V gene (reference sequence). The CDR3 is 15 residues long. With 0 bases removed from V and 6 bases from J, the gap between germline ends came to 11 bases. This chain's CDR3 is CASSQERAGSGELFF. In DNA form, the CDR3 reads TGTGCCAGCAGCCAAGAAAGGGCGGGTTCCGGGGAGCTGTTTTTT.

This chain joins TRBV28 and TRBJ2-3; the D gene is possibly TRBD2 (6 bases). The CDR3 is 15 residues long. Germline assignment: CDR1 MDHEN and CDR2 SYDVKM. V dropped 2 bases and J dropped 2 bases, with 11 bases sitting between them. This chain's CDR3 is CASSLGRGNTDTQYF. The CDR3 coding sequence is TGTGCCAGCAGTTTAGGACGGGGGAACACAGATACGCAGTATTTT.

Notes on this clone: Germline and junction disagree at one end, which may indicate a read error. The DNA for the CDR3 is TGTGCCAGCAGCTTGACCGACGGGTCCTCCGAGCAGTACTTC. As protein: CASSLTDGSSEQYF. The chain carries TRBV7-9 and TRBJ2-7, with D hard to call. The length of the CDR3 is 14 residues. CDR1 SEHNR and CDR2 FQNEAQ come from the germline V gene (reference sequence). The full variable domain, its missing parts supplied by reference TRBV7-9 and TRBJ2-7, is DTGVSQNPRHKITKRGQNVTFRCDPISEHNRLYWYRQTLGQGPEFLTYFQNEAQLEKSRLLSDRFSAERPKGSFSTLEIQRTEQGDSAMYLCASSLTDGSSEQYFGPGTRLTVT.

V gene TRBV30 combines with J gene TRBJ2-4, with D perhaps TRBD2 (6 bases). Trimming left V 3 bases short and J 1 base short, with 19 bases between. The CDR3 runs 17 residues. Germline CDR1 reads GTSNPN; CDR2 reads SVGIG (reference sequence). CDR3 amino acids: CAWSQDRTNRAKNIQYF. DNA for the CDR3: TGTGCCTGGAGCCAGGACCGGACTAACCGGGCCAAAAACATTCAGTACTTC.

This chain joins TRBV6-5 and TRBJ2-7; 7 bases align to TRBD1. Trimming cost V 5 bases and J 6 bases; bases outside gene matches: 10. CDR1 is MNHEY, CDR2 SVGAGI, per germline. The CDR3 consists of 14 residues. CDR3 DNA: TGTGCCAGCAGTATAGACAGGGATATTGGCGAGCAGTACTTC. This translates into CASSIDRDIGEQYF.

The chain recombines TRBV11-3 with TRBJ1-1, with unresolved D. The V and J ends lost 4 bases and 0 bases respectively, with 9 bases between them. The CDR3 length is 14 residues. From germline, CDR1 is SGHNT and CDR2 YENEEA. The CDR3 sequence is CASSSPPVNTEAFF. The CDR3 DNA sequence: TGTGCCAGCAGCTCCCCCCCAGTGAACACTGAAGCTTTCTTT.

V gene TRBV7-8 combines with J gene TRBJ2-7; no clear D. CDR1 is SGHVS and CDR2 is FQNEAQ in the germline V gene. The length of the CDR3 is 12 residues. Trimming pared 4 bases from V and 0 bases from J, leaving 4 bases between. CDR3 residues: CASSWSSYEQYF. CDR3 DNA: TGTGCCAGCAGCTGGAGCTCCTACGAGCAGTACTTC.

This clone has a handful of counts. The chain combines TRBV5-1 with TRBJ1-1; no clear D gene. Germline CDR1 is SGHRS and CDR2 is YFSETQ. This CDR3 is built from 11 residues. The V end lost 6 bases, the J end lost 3 bases, and 6 bases lay between the germline ends. CDR3 residues: CASTSDTEAFF. Here the CDR3 DNA reads TGCGCCAGCACCTCTGACACTGAAGCTTTCTTT.

The chain has TRBV15 and TRBJ1-4; 9 nucleotides match TRBD1. V gave up 5 bases and J gave up 5 bases; unmatched junction bases: 6. CDR3 length: 15 residues. Germline V gives CDR1 LNHNV, CDR2 YYDKDF (reference sequence). DNA for the CDR3: TGTGCCACCAGCTACCGGGACAGGGCAAATGAAAAACTGTTTTTT. The encoded protein is CATSYRDRANEKLFF.

The V and J genes are TRBV5-1 and TRBJ2-2; the D gene is possibly TRBD1 (6 bases). Germline V gene data show CDR1 as SGHRS and CDR2 as YFSETQ. The CDR3 spans 14 residues. Between the trimmed V and J ends, which lost 6 bases and 1 base, there was a span of 10 bases. The CDR3 here is CASNLGQNTGELFF. The CDR3 nucleotides are TGCGCCAGCAATCTGGGACAGAACACCGGGGAGCTGTTTTTT.

This chain connects TRBV7-7 to TRBJ2-5; D might be TRBD1 (6 bases). CDR3 length: 15 residues. The germline CDR1 and CDR2 sequences are SSHAT and FNYEAQ (reference sequence). V lost 5 bases to trimming and J lost 4 bases, with 17 bases between them. The chain's CDR3 is CASSPTPTGLETQYF. CDR3 DNA sequence: TGTGCCAGCAGCCCTACCCCAACAGGGTTAGAGACCCAGTACTTC.

This rearrangement joins TRBV12-1 to TRBJ2-1; whether TRBD2, the table's D call, matches the DNA was not checked. TRBV12-1 is labeled a pseudogene. CDR3 length equals 16 residues. In DNA form, the CDR3 reads TGTGCCAGCACTCTCGTCAGCGGGGTTTGGGGCAATGAGCAGTTCTTC. As protein: CASTLVSGVWGNEQFF.

In this sample, this clone turned up once. The chain links TRBV2 to TRBJ2-2; 8 nucleotides line up with TRBD1. The CDR3 loop spans 17 amino acids. Per the germline V gene, CDR1 is SNHLY and CDR2 is FYNNEI. V trimming: 6 bases; J trimming: 5 bases; junction bases outside the gene matches: 14. This chain's CDR3 is CASSEPRTGKVTGELFF. In DNA, the CDR3 is TGTGCCAGCAGCGAACCCAGGACAGGGAAAGTTACCGGGGAGCTGTTTTTT. The complete variable domain, with remaining parts taken from reference TRBV2 and TRBJ2-2, reads EPEVTQTPSHQVTQMGQEVILRCVPISNHLYFYWYRQILGQKVEFLVSFYNNEISEKSEIFDDQFSVERPDGSNFTLKIRSTKLEDSAMYFCASSEPRTGKVTGELFFGEGSRLTVL.

This rearrangement joins TRBV6-5 to TRBJ1-1, with D tentatively TRBD1 (6 bases). The V and J ends lost 1 base and 0 bases respectively, with 12 bases between them. CDR1 and CDR2 (germline): MNHEY, SVGAGI. The CDR3 spans 16 residues. This CDR3 reads CASSYLRQEMNTEAFF. CDR3 in DNA: TGTGCCAGCAGTTACTTGCGACAGGAGATGAACACTGAAGCTTTCTTT.

The V call is TRBV7-2, the J call TRBJ2-5, with 7 bases fitting TRBD2. With V trimmed by 0 bases and J by 2 bases, 0 bases remained unmatched. The germline V gene has CDR1 SGHTA and CDR2 FQGNSA. The CDR3 is made up of 14 amino acids. In nucleotides, the CDR3 is TGTGCCAGCAGCTTAGCGCGGGAGCAAGAGACCCAGTACTTC. It yields the protein CASSLAREQETQYF.

The chain combines TRBV11-2 with TRBJ1-3; 10 bases match TRBD1. The germline V gene encodes CDR1 SGHAT and CDR2 FQNNGV. The CDR3 runs 20 residues. Trimming took 0 bases from V and 1 from J; bases not matched to a gene: 12. In nucleotides, the CDR3 is TGTGCCAGCAGCTTAGATGCGGGACAGGGGTCCCTTACTTCTGGAAACACCATATATTTT. Its translation: CASSLDAGQGSLTSGNTIYF.

The CDR3 coding sequence is TGTGCCAGCAGTATCCTCCAAAGGGAGTATACGCAGTATTTT. It encodes CASSILQREYTQYF. This chain joins TRBV2 and TRBJ2-3; TRBD2 is a possible D gene (5 bases). With 5 bases removed from V and 7 bases from J, the gap between germline ends came to 16 bases. Germline values: CDR1 SNHLY, CDR2 FYNNEI. This CDR3 is built from 14 residues.

The chain has TRBV14 and TRBJ2-2, with D perhaps TRBD2 (6 bases). CDR3 length equals 16 residues. The V and J ends lost 3 bases and 4 bases respectively, with 15 bases between them. Looked up from germline, CDR1 is SGHDN and CDR2 is FVKESK. The CDR3 DNA follows: TGTGCCAGCAGCCATCCCTCTGGAGGGCGCACCGGGGAGCTGTTTTTT. This codes for CASSHPSGGRTGELFF. Looking up the rest from reference TRBV14 and TRBJ2-2 gives the full variable domain: EAGVTQFPSHSVIEKGQTVTLRCDPISGHDNLYWYRRVMGKEIKFLLHFVKESKQDESGMPNNRFLAERTGGTYSTLKVQPAELEDSGVYFCASSHPSGGRTGELFFGEGSRLTVL.

The chain combines TRBV6-5 with TRBJ2-5; 7 bases fit TRBD1. Germline CDR1 and CDR2: MNHEY and SVGAGI. J was trimmed by 3 bases and V by 5 bases; bases with no gene match: 6. The CDR3 is 14 amino acids. The CDR3 nucleotides read TGTGCCAGCAGTCTTTGGGACAGAAAAGAGACCCAGTACTTC. Translated, it gives CASSLWDRKETQYF.

The sample holds many counts of this clone. The chain combines TRBV6-5 with TRBJ1-3; D is perhaps TRBD1 (5 bases). This CDR3 has 12 amino acids. The V and J ends lost 6 bases and 7 bases respectively, with 10 bases between them. Germline V CDR1 and CDR2: MNHEY, SVGAGI. The chain's CDR3 is CASRTERNTIYF. In nucleotides, the CDR3 is TGTGCCAGCAGGACAGAAAGGAACACCATATATTTT.

This rearrangement joins TRBV27 to TRBJ1-1; D uncertain. Per the germline V gene, CDR1 is MNHEY and CDR2 is SMNVEV (reference sequence). The CDR3 contains 15 residues. V was clipped by 5 bases and J by 1 base, with 14 bases between them. CDR3 in DNA: TGTGCCAGCAGTGCGGTCCCCACACAGAACACTGAAGCTTTCTTT. Its translation is CASSAVPTQNTEAFF.

The chain uses TRBV3-1 (or the pseudogene TRBV3-2) and TRBJ2-7; D gene unclear. Per the germline V gene, CDR1 is LGHDT and CDR2 is YNNKEL (reference sequence). V was trimmed by 3 bases and J by 2 bases, leaving 8 bases between them. There are 13 residues in the CDR3. CDR3 DNA: TGTGCCAGCAGCCATCGTGTCGCCTACGAGCAGTACTTC. This translates into CASSHRVAYEQYF.